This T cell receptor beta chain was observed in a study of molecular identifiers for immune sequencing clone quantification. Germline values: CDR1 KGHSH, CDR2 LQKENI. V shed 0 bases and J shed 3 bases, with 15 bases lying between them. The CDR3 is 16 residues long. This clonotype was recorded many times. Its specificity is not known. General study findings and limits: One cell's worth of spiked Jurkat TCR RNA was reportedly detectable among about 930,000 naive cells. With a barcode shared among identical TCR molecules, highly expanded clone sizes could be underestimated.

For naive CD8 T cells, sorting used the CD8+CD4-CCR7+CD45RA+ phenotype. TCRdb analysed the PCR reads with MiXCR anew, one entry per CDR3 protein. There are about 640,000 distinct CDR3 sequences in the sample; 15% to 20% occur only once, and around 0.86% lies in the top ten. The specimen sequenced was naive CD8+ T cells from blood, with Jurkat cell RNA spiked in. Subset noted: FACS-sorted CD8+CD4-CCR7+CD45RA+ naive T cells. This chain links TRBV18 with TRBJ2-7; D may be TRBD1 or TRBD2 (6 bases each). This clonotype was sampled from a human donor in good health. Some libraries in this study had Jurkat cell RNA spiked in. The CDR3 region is CASSPPGGPGVYEQYF. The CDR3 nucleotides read TGTGCCAGCTCACCACCGGGGGGCCCGGGGGTCTACGAGCAGTACTTC.